Only one count was recorded for the clone carrying this T cell receptor (beta chain). What it binds is unknown. Germline loops: CDR1 MNHEY, CDR2 SVGAGI. This CDR3 has 16 residues. V lost 4 bases to trimming and J lost 4 bases; unmatched junction nucleotides: 9. The repertoire was sequenced with immunoSEQ multiplex PCR; TCRdb's copy has only in-frame clones and lacks some. The sample gives approximately 48,000 clones, about 90% of which show up once; roughly 0.51% is in the top ten. The sorted conventional CD4+ T cells were CD25-low and CD127-high, with genomic DNA sequenced. The sample belongs to a study of regulatory and conventional T cells in RAG deficiency. Study observations and caveats: Shorter CDR3s in all patient subsets; >75% Treg-Tconv overlap in Omenn. Compared with controls, unique Treg TCR beta sequences dropped approximately 100-fold in Omenn syndrome and CID/AS. Control T-cell subsets had markedly higher Shannon entropy and lower Simpson indices than RAG-deficient patients.

These records were also assigned to another study, of regulatory T cells. That work states: Amplification used 52 TRBV primers and 13 TRBJ primers. In patients, unique TRB V-J pairs were restricted and V/J usage skewed, especially in Tregs.

Specimen: CD4+ effector T cells sorted from blood. The gene calls are TRBV6-5 and TRBJ2-4, with TRBD1 matching 8 bases. This sequence originates from a human donor in good health. CDR3 coding DNA: TGTGCCAGCAGTTCCCCCGGGACAGGCGAAAAAAACATTCAGTACTTC. Residues: CASSSPGTGEKNIQYF.